This T cell receptor beta chain emerged from a study of shared clonotypes between healthy human individuals. Study outcomes and limitations: Compared with clonotypes that all four donors shared, non-shared clonotypes had lower generation probabilities.

Germline CDR1 is SGHRS and CDR2 is YFSETQ. Trimming left V 5 bases short and J 3 bases short, with 12 bases between. The CDR3 has 15 amino acids. In regard to this clone: As yet, its antigen is unknown.

Sequencing used immunoSEQ multiplex PCR; TCRdb keeps in-frame clones, though not all of them. Of about 960,000 clones listed, roughly 72% are singletons. The receptor was isolated from a man younger than 30 in good health. Material for sequencing was memory CD4+ T cells sorted from blood. Subset indicated: CD45RA-negative fraction. The genes are TRBV5-1 and TRBJ2-6; a possible D gene is TRBD2 (5 bases). The CDR3 sequence is CASSAEVLGANVLTF. CDR3 nucleotide sequence: TGCGCCAGCAGTGCGGAGGTCCTTGGGGCCAACGTCCTGACTTTC.